These T cell receptor beta chains were read from a single sample in a study of T cell responses to AZD1222 COVID-19 vaccine. Assay used: immunoSEQ multiplex PCR; TCRdb lists only in-frame clones, some missing. The table records 95,000 to 150,000 clones, about 90% of them present only once. The sequencing used peripheral blood, collected on day 0 of AZD1222 vaccination. These receptor sequences come from an adult in good health. The CDR3 runs from the conserved cysteine through the conserved F or W. D genes are given only for firm matches. A row's size may be missing; if present it is once, few, many or a size class.

TRBJ2-2,TRBV9,TRBD1,14,.,TGTGCCAGCAGCATCAGGACAGGCGGGGGGGAGCTGTTTTTT,CASSIRTGGGELFF
TRBJ2-4,TRBV6-5,.,14,.,TGTGCCATCTTATCCGGGACGTGGTGGAACATTCAGTACTTC,CAILSGTWWNIQYF
TRBJ1-1,TRBV7-2,.,13,.,TGTGCCAGCAGCTCATACAGGAACACTGAAGCTTTCTTT,CASSSYRNTEAFF
TRBJ1-2,TRBV7-2,.,12,once,TGTGCCAGCAGCTTAGTGACCTGGGGCTACACCTTC,CASSLVTWGYTF
TRBJ2-2,TRBV7-2,.,16,.,TGTGCCAGCAGCTTAGCAGGGGCGTTGGACACCGGGGAGCTGTTTTTT,CASSLAGALDTGELFF
TRBJ2-1,TRBV3-1/TRBV3-2,.,13,few,TGTGCCAGCAGCCGGGGCCTCTCCAATGAGCAGTTCTTC,CASSRGLSNEQFF
TRBJ2-2,TRBV10-1,TRBD2,17,.,TGCGCCAGCAGTGAATGGCTAGCGGGAGGGCCGAGCGGGGAGCTGTTTTTT,CASSEWLAGGPSGELFF
TRBJ1-5,TRBV19,.,15,few,TGTGCCAGTAGTGGACAGCCGCATAGCAATCAGCCCCAGCATTTT,CASSGQPHSNQPQHF
TRBJ1-6,TRBV2,.,15,.,TGTGCCAGCAGTGAACTCAGGGCTTCTAATTCACCCCTCCACTTT,CASSELRASNSPLHF
TRBJ2-7,TRBV9,.,15,.,TGTGCCAGCACCCCATCCCCCAGTTCCGGTTTCGAGCAGTACTTC,CASTPSPSSGFEQYF
TRBJ2-7,TRBV19,.,15,.,TGTGCCAGTAGTATTTTTTCAGGGGAATCCTACGAGCAGTACTTC,CASSIFSGESYEQYF
TRBJ1-4,TRBV5-1,.,15,.,TGCGCCAGCAGCTTGGCCGGCAGGGTGGTTGAAAAACTGTTTTTT,CASSLAGRVVEKLFF
TRBJ2-2,TRBV4-2,TRBD1,15,.,TGTGCCAGCAGCCCCCAGGGGGAAATCGCCGGGGAGCTGTTTTTT,CASSPQGEIAGELFF
TRBJ1-6,TRBV21-1,.,16,.,TGTGCCAGCAGCAAAGGGGGCCCAGAGCCTAATTCACCCCTCCACTTT,CASSKGGPEPNSPLHF
TRBJ1-5,TRBV27,.,15,.,TGTGCCAGCAGTTTGGGTTCAGGATTCAATCAGCCCCAGCATTTT,CASSLGSGFNQPQHF
TRBJ1-1,TRBV6-5,TRBD1,15,.,TGTGCCAGCAGCCCCGACAGGGCACTGAACACTGAAGCTTTCTTT,CASSPDRALNTEAFF
TRBJ1-5,TRBV27,.,17,.,TGTGCCAGCAGTTATCGGACACCCCCTGGGAGCAATCAGCCCCAGCATTTT,CASSYRTPPGSNQPQHF
TRBJ1-1,TRBV6-2/TRBV6-3,.,15,.,TGTGCCAGCAGTTACACACAGGGTCCGACCACTGAAGCTTTCTTT,CASSYTQGPTTEAFF
TRBJ1-2,TRBV5-4,TRBD1,15,.,TGTGCCAGCAGCTCACCGGGACAGGCTAACTATGGCTACACCTTC,CASSSPGQANYGYTF
TRBJ2-1,TRBV7-2,.,15,.,TGTGCCAGCAGCTCCAATCGAGGGGGACCGAGTGAGCAGTTCTTC,CASSSNRGGPSEQFF
TRBJ2-5,TRBV6-5,.,13,.,TGTGCCAGCAGTTACGTACCCCAAGAGACCCAGTACTTC,CASSYVPQETQYF
TRBJ1-5,TRBV9,TRBD1,18,.,TGTGCCAGCAGCGAGGGACAGGGGGCGATTGGAAGCAATCAGCCCCAGCATTTT,CASSEGQGAIGSNQPQHF
TRBJ2-3,TRBV6-5,.,14,.,TGTGCCAGCAGTTACGGGCGTCCCCCAGATACGCAGTATTTT,CASSYGRPPDTQYF
TRBJ1-2,TRBV3-1/TRBV3-2,.,11,.,TGTGCCAGCAGCCAGGGTTATGGCTACACCTTC,CASSQGYGYTF
TRBJ1-2,TRBV2,.,12,.,TGTGCCAGCAGTGGGTCCAGCTATGGCTACACCTTC,CASSGSSYGYTF
TRBJ1-1,TRBV9,.,16,once,TGTGCCAGCAGCGTAAACCCCGGGACAATAAACACTGAAGCTTTCTTT,CASSVNPGTINTEAFF
TRBJ2-3,TRBV5-1,TRBD2,16,.,TGCGCCAGCAGCTTGGAACTAGCGGGAGTCAGTGATACGCAGTATTTT,CASSLELAGVSDTQYF
TRBJ2-5,TRBV2,TRBD1,14,.,TGTGCCAGCACCGAACAGGGGGCGGAAGAGACCCAGTACTTC,CASTEQGAEETQYF
TRBJ1-2,TRBV5-6,.,12,few,TGTGCCAGCAGCTTGCCGTCGTATGGCTACACCTTC,CASSLPSYGYTF
TRBJ2-2,TRBV7-7,.,13,.,TGTGCTAGCAGCCAACAGTTGACCGGGGAGCTGTTTTTT,CASSQQLTGELFF
TRBJ2-1,TRBV7-3,.,15,.,TGTGCCAGCAGCTTAATTGCGGGGTTCGACAATGAGCAGTTCTTC,CASSLIAGFDNEQFF
TRBJ1-2,TRBV30,.,12,.,TGTGCCTGGAATGAGGGGTCGAATGGCTACACCTTC,CAWNEGSNGYTF
TRBJ1-1,TRBV11-3,TRBD1,17,.,TGTGCCAGCAGCTGGGGCGGGGACAGGGGCTATCACACTGAAGCTTTCTTT,CASSWGGDRGYHTEAFF
TRBJ1-5,TRBV4-1,.,16,few,TGCGCCAGCAGCCAAGATTTGTTGGGCAGTTATCAGCCCCAGCATTTT,CASSQDLLGSYQPQHF
TRBJ1-2,TRBV27,TRBD1,16,.,TGTGCCAGCAGTTTATACACGACAGGGGCGAACTATGGCTACACCTTC,CASSLYTTGANYGYTF
TRBJ2-2,TRBV19,.,18,.,TGTGCCAGTAGTATATTGGTCGGGAGTCAAATGGGGGCCGGGGAGCTGTTTTTT,CASSILVGSQMGAGELFF
TRBJ2-7,TRBV28,.,14,.,TGTGCCAGCAGTGTTCAGGGCGGCTCCTACGAGCAGTACTTC,CASSVQGGSYEQYF
TRBJ1-2,TRBV5-5,.,16,.,TGTGCCAGCAGCTTGGAAAGCCACACTGTGGCCTATGGCTACACCTTC,CASSLESHTVAYGYTF
TRBJ1-4,TRBV7-9,.,14,.,TGTGCCAGCAGCTTAGACAGAACGAATGAAAAACTGTTTTTT,CASSLDRTNEKLFF
TRBJ2-1,TRBV6-5,TRBD2,15,.,TGTGCCAGCAGTTACTCGGGACTAGCGGGGAATGAGCAGTTCTTC,CASSYSGLAGNEQFF
TRBJ1-2,TRBV6-6,.,15,.,TGTGCCAGCAGTCACATTGGGGCCCGTGGCTATGGCTACACCTTC,CASSHIGARGYGYTF
TRBJ1-2,TRBV18,.,13,.,TGTGCCAGCTCACCGGGGGACCACTATGGCTACACCTTC,CASSPGDHYGYTF
TRBJ2-2,TRBV24-1,.,14,.,TGTGCCTCTCAGGGTTCAAGGGACACCGGGGAGCTGTTTTTT,CASQGSRDTGELFF
TRBJ2-7,TRBV28,TRBD2,17,few,TGTGCCAGCAGTTTAGGGGCGGCGGGAGTCCACCCCTACGAGCAGTACTTC,CASSLGAAGVHPYEQYF
TRBJ1-3,TRBV6-6,.,14,.,TGTGCCAGCAGCCCCTTGGGGCTTGGAAACACCATATATTTT,CASSPLGLGNTIYF
TRBJ2-7,TRBV6-5,.,14,once,TGTGCCAGCAGTTACTCGACCGAATCCTACGAGCAGTACTTC,CASSYSTESYEQYF
TRBJ2-7,TRBV5-1,.,15,.,TGCGCCAGCAGCTTGGCGGGGGATCTTCTTTACGAGCAGTACTTC,CASSLAGDLLYEQYF
TRBJ1-5,TRBV13,TRBD1,15,.,TGTGCCAGCAGCTTAGGGACAGGGAACAATCAGCCCCAGCATTTT,CASSLGTGNNQPQHF
TRBJ2-7,TRBV11-3,.,13,.,TGTGCCAGCAGCTCCGGGACTTCCTACGAGCAGTACTTC,CASSSGTSYEQYF
TRBJ1-3,TRBV5-1,TRBD1,15,once,TGCGCCAGCAGTCCAGGGGGCTGGACTGGAAACACCATATATTTT,CASSPGGWTGNTIYF
TRBJ2-7,TRBV6-2/TRBV6-3,.,15,.,TGTGCCAGCAGTCTCGGAAGGGGCTTCTCCTACGAGCAGTGCTTC,CASSLGRGFSYEQCF
TRBJ2-7,TRBV14,.,13,.,TGTGCCAGCAGCCAAGTCAGGGGTTTTGAGCAGTACTTC,CASSQVRGFEQYF
TRBJ2-2,TRBV18,.,14,.,TGTGCCAGCTCACCAAGGGGGAACACCGGGGAGCTGTTTTTT,CASSPRGNTGELFF
TRBJ2-7,TRBV19,.,13,.,TGTGCCAGTAATGGGGGGGCGAGGGGCGAGCAGTACTTC,CASNGGARGEQYF